Included here is one T cell receptor beta chain sequence, with context. This sample stems from a study of blood T cell repertoires in COVID-19. As for the study in general: Acute and convalescent COVID-19 specimens originated in the United States, Italy and Spain. The analysed material was cDNA or gDNA that came from T cells, B-cell-depleted T cells, or PBMCs.

This CDR3 is built from 14 residues. Germline CDR1 is ENHRY and CDR2 is SYGVKD. V lost 6 bases and J 6 bases, leaving 17 bases between the germline ends. Methods used by the authors: Amplification of reference gene primers provided the estimated nucleated cell counts. Clones were sequenced by immunoSEQ multiplex PCR, and TCRdb holds only the in-frame ones, with some missing. V and J calls and clone size are copied from that table; D and trimming were computed from the DNA. The table lists some 180,000 clones, roughly 85% of them singletons. This TCR derives from a man aged 55 to 69 with active or convalescent COVID-19. The sample comprised peripheral blood. The chain is built from TRBV10-3 and TRBJ1-1; D is uncertain. In nucleotides, the CDR3 is TGTGCCATCAGCCCCGGGGATGGCTGGGCTGAAGCTTTCTTT. It specifies CAISPGDGWAEAFF.